Shown below are 15 T cell receptor beta chains from a single sample sequenced in a study of immune characterization of retroperitoneal liposarcoma. TCRdb used MiXCR to reprocess the PCR reads, holding one entry per CDR3 protein. The sample records approximately 11,000 distinct CDR3 sequences, roughly 35% being singletons. Sequencing input: tumor tissue. These receptors were obtained from a male donor with retroperitoneal liposarcoma.

The chain joins TRBV6-1 to TRBJ1-1, with TRBD1 matching 7 bases. Germline V gene lookup returns CDR1 MNHNS and CDR2 SASEGT. The CDR3 covers 18 residues. The J segment lost 1 base and the V segment lost 1 base, leaving 12 bases of the junction unmatched. The CDR3 region has the DNA TGTGCCAGCAGTGAAGGGGGGACAGCGGAGGAATCGAACACTGAAGCTTTCTTT. Amino acid sequence: CASSEGGTAEESNTEAFF.

In this sample, this clonotype turned up a few times. Here the CDR3 reads CASRQSPGYGYTF. The CDR3 bases are TGTGCCAGCAGACAAAGCCCAGGCTATGGCTACACCTTC. This rearrangement joins TRBV7-2 to TRBJ1-2, with no clear D. The CDR3 is made up of 13 amino acids. The germline gives CDR1 SGHTA, CDR2 FQGNSA. V gave up 6 bases and J gave up 4 bases, with 12 bases separating them.

Judged by abundance, this clonotype is medium-sized. The chain combines TRBV6-6 with TRBJ2-5; D possibly corresponds to TRBD2 (5 bases). Trimming took off 0 bases at V and 11 bases at J, with 13 bases between the two ends. This CDR3 is 13 amino acids long. Germline CDR1 is MNHNY and CDR2 is SVGAGI (reference sequence). The CDR3 protein is CASSYSLAGRQYF. Here the CDR3 DNA reads TGTGCCAGCAGTTACTCCCTAGCAGGAAGGCAGTACTTC.

The rearrangement uses TRBV11-3 and TRBJ1-2; 7 nucleotides agree with TRBD1. With V trimmed by 3 bases and J by 4 bases, 5 bases remained unmatched. The CDR3 length is 14 residues. CDR1 is SGHNT, CDR2 YENEEA, per germline. CDR3 bases: TGTGCCAGCAGCTTGGATTCAGGGGGCTATGGCTACACCTTC. Translation: CASSLDSGGYGYTF.

By sample share, this clonotype is medium-sized. The V gene is TRBV7-2, the J gene TRBJ2-1; D gene ambiguous. The CDR3 runs 16 residues. From germline, CDR1 is SGHTA and CDR2 FQGNSA. Trimming stripped 5 bases from V and 4 bases from J, with 18 bases between. In nucleotides, the CDR3 is TGTGCCAGCAGCGATACAGAACTATCCTCTTACAATGAGCAGTTCTTC. It yields the protein CASSDTELSSYNEQFF.

This clonotype has a handful of counts. The chain carries TRBV12-3 or TRBV12-4 and TRBJ2-3; weak D call: TRBD1 (5 bases). V was pared by 7 bases and J by 6 bases, with 17 bases between. The CDR3 totals 14 residues. The CDR3 nucleotides read TGTGCCAGCACCCTTAGGGGTCCAGGCGATACGCAGTATTTT. It yields the protein CASTLRGPGDTQYF.

V usage is TRBV6-8 and J usage is TRBJ1-2, with D perhaps TRBD1 (6 bases). Trimming cost V 5 bases and J 4 bases, with 14 bases left between them. Germline CDR1 MNHGY, CDR2 SAAAGT. CDR3 size: 14 residues. The CDR3 coding sequence is TGTGCCAGCAGTGCTAGGACAGATTTCTATGGCTACACCTTC. Residues: CASSARTDFYGYTF.

The J gene is TRBJ1-5, the V gene TRBV6-1; TRBD1 might be the D (6 bases). CDR3 length equals 15 residues. Germline CDR1 is MNHNS and CDR2 is SASEGT. Trimming removed 6 bases at V and 6 bases at J, with 18 bases between. In DNA, the CDR3 is TGTGCCAGCAGCGTGGACAGTGGTTTCTTTCAGCCCCAGCATTTT. Translation gives CASSVDSGFFQPQHF.

This clonotype was seen only a few times. The V and J genes are TRBV6-1 and TRBJ1-1; 8 nucleotides match TRBD1. Unmatched junction bases numbered 5, after V lost 1 base and J lost 4 bases. From germline, CDR1 is MNHNS and CDR2 SASEGT. CDR3 length equals 15 residues. CDR3 nucleotide sequence: TGTGCCAGCAGTGAAGGGACAGGGACGGGCACTGAAGCTTTCTTT. It specifies CASSEGTGTGTEAFF.

This clonotype has only a few counts. The chain uses TRBV6-1 and TRBJ2-1, with 11 bases matching TRBD1. The last part of the DNA fits TRBJ2-5 better; the J call may be wrong. This CDR3 is 16 amino acids long. Germline-derived CDR1 and CDR2 are MNHNS and SASEGT. This CDR3 is CASSENWGQGGETQYF. The CDR3 DNA reads as TGTGCCAGCAGTGAAAATTGGGGACAGGGGGGCGAGACCCAGTACTTC.

The V and J genes are TRBV5-1 and TRBJ2-1; D is perhaps TRBD2 (5 bases). CDR3 length equals 15 residues. V was cut by 2 bases and J by 7 bases, with 16 bases left in between. Germline V CDR1 and CDR2: SGHRS, YFSETQ. The CDR3 DNA follows: TGCGCCAGCAGCTTTTCAGCGGATACAATGAATGAGCAGTTCTTC. Translating it yields CASSFSADTMNEQFF. The full variable domain, rest sourced from reference TRBV5-1 and TRBJ2-1, is KAGVTQTPRYLIKTRGQQVTLSCSPISGHRSVSWYQQTPGQGLQFLFEYFSETQRNKGNFPGRFSGRQFSNSRSEMNVSTLELGDSALYLCASSFSADTMNEQFFGPGTRLTVL.

This clonotype has just one count. The chain links TRBV12-3 or TRBV12-4 to TRBJ1-2; D might be TRBD1 (5 bases). V lost 7 bases, J lost 5 bases, and 11 bases lay in between. The CDR3 loop spans 12 amino acids. The CDR3 sequence is CASNPGAYGYTF. In DNA form, the CDR3 reads TGTGCCAGCAACCCCGGGGCATATGGCTACACCTTC.

This clonotype rates as medium-sized. The V and J genes are TRBV6-1 and TRBJ2-7, with D uncertain. Trimming took off 1 base at V and 1 base at J, with 2 bases between the two ends. CDR3 length: 12 residues. Germline V gene sequence: CDR1 MNHNS, CDR2 SASEGT. Here the CDR3 reads CASSEVSYEQYF. The CDR3 coding sequence is TGTGCCAGCAGTGAAGTGTCCTACGAGCAGTACTTC.

CDR3 bases: TGTGCCAGCAGCAACCCCGGGACCAAAGGCCACGAGCAGTACTTC. Translating it yields CASSNPGTKGHEQYF. The chain has TRBV6-1 and TRBJ2-5, with D perhaps given as TRBD1 or TRBD2 (5 bases each). The end of the DNA fits TRBJ2-7 better, so the J call may be wrong. Germline lookup yields CDR1 MNHNS and CDR2 SASEGT. CDR3 length equals 15 residues.

This chain uses TRBV7-2 with TRBJ1-5; 9 nucleotides line up with TRBD1. The CDR3 has 20 amino acids. Germline-derived CDR1 and CDR2 are SGHTA and FQGNSA. Trimming at V came to 1 base and at J to 6 bases, leaving 19 bases not matched to a gene. CDR3 in DNA: TGTGCCAGCAGCTTAGGGGGACAGGGTGTCGGTGGTATGTTTTCTCAGCCCCAGCATTTT. Encoded protein: CASSLGGQGVGGMFSQPQHF.